This is a list of T cell receptor beta chains from one sample in a study of graft-versus-host responses after intestinal transplantation. These receptors are not linked to any known antigen. Assay used: immunoSEQ multiplex PCR; TCRdb lists only in-frame clones, some missing. Found here are around 97,000 clones, around nine tenths of them singletons; the top ten hold around 6%. Material: unstimulated CD8+ T cells sorted from spleen or lymph node cells, obtained before intestinal transplant. The source is a human donor who received an intestinal transplant. Both conserved end residues are part of each CDR3. The order of the fields is J gene, V gene, D gene, clone size, CDR3 DNA, CDR3 protein. The D gene is left open where the match is weak. For some rows the clone size is stated as once, few or many, or as a class when expanded; others skip it.

TRBJ1-2 | TRBV9 | - | - | TGTGCCAGCAGCGCAAGGGACGGCTATGGCTACACCTTC | CASSARDGYGYTF
TRBJ2-7 | TRBV10-2 | - | - | TGCGCCAGCAGTGAGTCTGGCAGGGGGGAGTACGAGCAGTACTTC | CASSESGRGEYEQYF
TRBJ2-7 | TRBV27 | - | - | TGTGCCAGCAGTTTCTTCAGGGGCCACGAGCAGTACTTC | CASSFFRGHEQYF
TRBJ1-5 | TRBV6-5 | - | - | TGTGCCAGCAGTTACGGGCCCGGGGGTGATCAGCCCCAGCATTTT | CASSYGPGGDQPQHF
TRBJ2-7 | TRBV4-1 | - | - | TGCGCCAGCAGCCGGGGTGGCGAGCAGTACTTC | CASSRGGEQYF
TRBJ2-3 | TRBV6-6 | TRBD2 | - | TGTGCCAGCGGTGTAATAGCGGGGAAAGATACGCAGTATTTT | CASGVIAGKDTQYF
TRBJ1-5 | TRBV5-6 | TRBD1 | - | TGTGCCAGCAGCTTGAAAGCAGGGACAGGTTTCTGGATTGGACAGCCCCAGCATTTT | CASSLKAGTGFWIGQPQHF
TRBJ1-1 | TRBV4-1 | - | - | TGCGCCAGCAGCCAAGTAGGGGGGTTAGACACTGAAGCTTTCTTT | CASSQVGGLDTEAFF
TRBJ1-6 | TRBV6-5 | - | - | TGTGCCAGCGGCACTCAGAGAGAATATAATTCACCCCTCCACTTT | CASGTQREYNSPLHF
TRBJ2-5 | TRBV25-1 | - | few | TGTGCCAGCAGTGAATATCTGACAGCCCAAGAGACCCAGTACTTC | CASSEYLTAQETQYF
TRBJ1-2 | TRBV5-6 | TRBD1 | few | TGTGCCAGCAGCAGAGGGACAGACCAAGGAAATGGCTACACCTTC | CASSRGTDQGNGYTF
TRBJ2-5 | TRBV4-1 | - | - | TGCGCCAGCAGCCAAGATCAAGAGACCCAGTACTTC | CASSQDQETQYF
TRBJ2-5 | TRBV7-2 | - | - | TGTGCCAGCAGCTTATCTGGACAAGGGTCGGAGACCCAGTACTTC | CASSLSGQGSETQYF
TRBJ2-1 | TRBV15 | - | - | TGTGCCACCAGCAAGGACAATGAGCAGTTCTTC | CATSKDNEQFF
TRBJ2-1 | TRBV2 | TRBD1 | - | TGTGCCAGCAGGGCCGGGACAGGGGGCGGCTATGAGCAGTTCTTC | CASRAGTGGGYEQFF
TRBJ2-1 | TRBV2 | TRBD2 | - | TGTGCCAGCAGGGGATACCTAGCGGGACCTTACAATGAGCAGTTCTTC | CASRGYLAGPYNEQFF
TRBJ2-4 | TRBV6-1 | - | - | TGTGCCAGCAGTGAATCAAGGGGTTTAGACAAAAACATTCAGTACTTC | CASSESRGLDKNIQYF
TRBJ2-7 | TRBV5-6 | - | - | TGTGCCAGCAGCCTCGGGATCCCGGGGGAGCAGTACTTC | CASSLGIPGEQYF
TRBJ2-1 | TRBV4-1 | TRBD2 | - | TGCGCCAGCAGCCGACTAGCGGGAGACTACAATGAGCAGTTCTTC | CASSRLAGDYNEQFF
TRBJ2-7 | TRBV9 | - | - | TGTGCCAGCGGCCACGGGACGGCATACGAGCAGTACTTC | CASGHGTAYEQYF
TRBJ2-7 | TRBV2 | - | few | TGTGCCGCAGGGGACCGAACCTACGAGCAGTACTTC | CAAGDRTYEQYF
TRBJ2-7 | TRBV5-6 | TRBD2 | - | TGTGCCAGCAGCTGGACTAGTTACGAGCAGTACTTC | CASSWTSYEQYF
TRBJ2-7 | TRBV29-1 | - | once | TGCAGCGCCGGGGGCGGGTACACCTACGAGCAGTACTTC | CSAGGGYTYEQYF
TRBJ2-7 | TRBV5-1 | - | - | TGCGCCAGCAGCGACCGGGACAACCCCTACGAGCAGTACTTC | CASSDRDNPYEQYF
TRBJ2-3 | TRBV7-9 | - | - | TGTGCCAGCAGCTTAGGGTGGGGCCCGGATGGCACAGATACGCAGTATTTT | CASSLGWGPDGTDTQYF
TRBJ2-1 | TRBV19 | - | - | TGTGCCAGTAGTATAGATCGGACAGACAGACTAGCCTTGTTCTTC | CASSIDRTDRLALFF
TRBJ2-6 | TRBV7-9 | - | - | TGTGCCAGCAGCTTAGAACTCGGTGATGAGGCCAACGTCCTGACTTTC | CASSLELGDEANVLTF
TRBJ2-5 | TRBV7-9 | - | - | TGTGCCAGCAGCCCGCTCCGGGACCTTGGGACCCAGTACTTC | CASSPLRDLGTQYF
TRBJ2-1 | TRBV5-1 | - | - | TGCGCCAGCAGCTTGATGGGGTCGGATGAGCAGTTCTTC | CASSLMGSDEQFF
TRBJ2-1 | TRBV27 | TRBD2 | - | TGTGCCAGCACCAACAACCCCCTACTAGCGGGGTACAATGAGCAGTTCTTC | CASTNNPLLAGYNEQFF
TRBJ1-2 | TRBV6-5 | - | - | TGTGCCAGCTCAGGTTGGGCTAACTATGGCTACACCTTC | CASSGWANYGYTF
TRBJ2-2 | TRBV7-3 | - | - | TGTGCCAGCAGCTTAAGCACCGGGGAGCTGTTTTTT | CASSLSTGELFF
TRBJ2-7 | TRBV7-9 | TRBD2 | - | TGTGCCAGCAGCTGGGACGGCGGGAGATACGAGCAGTACTTC | CASSWDGGRYEQYF
TRBJ2-2 | TRBV7-3 | TRBD2 | once | TGTGCCAGCAGCTCATGGACTAGCGGGCCGCGGGGCACCGGGGAGCTGTTTTTT | CASSSWTSGPRGTGELFF
TRBJ2-3 | TRBV13 | - | - | TGTGCCAGCAGCTCCTGGGAACCCGTGATGAGCACAGATACGCAGTATTTT | CASSSWEPVMSTDTQYF
TRBJ2-1 | TRBV27 | - | once | TGTGCCAGCAGTTTAGTGGGGGGAGTCTCCTACAATGAGCAGTTCTTC | CASSLVGGVSYNEQFF
TRBJ2-7 | TRBV15 | - | - | TGTGCCACCAGCAGTCGGACAAGTACCTACGAGCAGTACTTC | CATSSRTSTYEQYF
TRBJ1-3 | TRBV5-1 | TRBD1 | - | TGCGCCAGCAGGCAGATTCCGGGACAGGGGAAATTACCTGGAAACACCATATATTTT | CASRQIPGQGKLPGNTIYF
TRBJ1-6 | TRBV6-6 | - | - | TGTGCCAGCAGTTACGGAGGGGGGAATTCACCCCTCCACTTT | CASSYGGGNSPLHF
TRBJ1-6 | TRBV10-3 | TRBD1 | - | TGTGCCATCAGTGAGGACAGGGTTGAGCTGGTGTGGGTTCTAAGCCCTAATTCACCCCTCCACTTT | CAISEDRVELVWVLSPNSPLHF
TRBJ2-7 | TRBV27 | - | - | TGTGCCAGCAGTTTAGGAGGGATGACCGCCGAGCAGTACTTC | CASSLGGMTAEQYF
TRBJ2-7 | TRBV6-6 | TRBD2 | - | TGTGCCAGCAGTTCCCGGGTGGGGGGGTCCCCCTACGAGCAGTACTTC | CASSSRVGGSPYEQYF
TRBJ2-1 | TRBV9 | TRBD2 | - | TGTGCCAGCAGCGACGCGACTAGCGGGAGTTCCAATGAGCAGTTCTTC | CASSDATSGSSNEQFF
TRBJ1-3 | TRBV2 | - | few | TGTGCCAGCAGTAATCTAATTCCGGCGAACACCATATATTTT | CASSNLIPANTIYF
TRBJ1-3 | TRBV2 | - | - | TGTGCCAGCAGTGATCGGGGGTCTGGAAACACCATATATTTT | CASSDRGSGNTIYF
TRBJ2-5 | TRBV7-2 | - | - | TGTGCCAGCAGCTACGTTGAATCGGAGACCCAGTACTTC | CASSYVESETQYF
TRBJ2-5 | TRBV9 | TRBD2 | - | TGTGCCAGCAGCACTAGCGGGGGGCTAGAGACCCAGTACTTC | CASSTSGGLETQYF
TRBJ2-7 | TRBV6-5 | - | - | TGTGCCAGCAGTGAAGGGGCCTACGAGCAGTACTTC | CASSEGAYEQYF
TRBJ2-2 | TRBV25-1 | TRBD2 | - | TGTGCCAGCAGACTAGCGGGAGCCTCCGGGGAGCTGTTTTTT | CASRLAGASGELFF
TRBJ2-5 | TRBV6-5 | TRBD1 | - | TGTGCCAGCAGCCCGGGGGCAGGGGGCAAGGAGACCCAGTACTTC | CASSPGAGGKETQYF
TRBJ2-6 | TRBV7-6 | - | - | TGTGCCAGCAGCTTAGAGAACCTCGCGGCCGGCTCTGGGGCCAACGTCCTGACTTTC | CASSLENLAAGSGANVLTF
TRBJ2-7 | TRBV13 | - | - | TGTGCCAGCAGCCCCCCCCGGAGCGAGAACTCCTACGAGCAGTACTTC | CASSPPRSENSYEQYF
TRBJ2-2 | TRBV10-1 | - | - | TGCGCCAGCAGTGCCTCAAGAGGGAGGTCGAACACCGGGGAGCTGTTTTTT | CASSASRGRSNTGELFF
TRBJ2-7 | TRBV5-4 | TRBD2 | - | TGTGCCAGCAGCTCCAGCGGGAGTCCTTACGAGCAGTACTTC | CASSSSGSPYEQYF
TRBJ2-7 | TRBV27 | - | - | TGTGCCAGCAGTTTATTCGGGAGCTACGAGCAGTACTTC | CASSLFGSYEQYF